This paragraph covers one TCR beta chain sequence. Its specificity is unknown. Germline and junction disagree at one end, which may indicate a read error. The CDR3 has 17 residues. Germline V lookup: CDR1 SGHVS, CDR2 FNYEAQ. This sample is drawn from a study of molecular identifiers for immune sequencing clone quantification. TCRdb reprocessed the PCR reads via MiXCR and lists one record per CDR3 protein. The top ten hold 0.85% of the sample, which has about 640,000 distinct CDR3 sequences, about 20% seen once. CD8+CD4-CCR7+CD45RA+ cells were sorted as naive CD8 T cells. Points from the study as a whole: Whereas clones above 20 RNA copies held under 1% of naive-cell molecules, they held over 98% of effector molecules.

This sequence joins TRBV7-6 and TRBJ2-3, with a weak D call TRBD2 (5 bases). The receptor was isolated from a human donor in good health. Some libraries in this study had Jurkat cell RNA spiked in. Material: naive CD8+ T cells from blood, with Jurkat cell RNA spiked in. The subset was: FACS-sorted CD8+CD4-CCR7+CD45RA+ naive T cells. In DNA, the CDR3 is TGTGCCAGCTCCCCGTCCTGGGGATACTCTAGCACAGATACGCAGTACTTT. It yields the protein CASSPSWGYSSTDTQYF.